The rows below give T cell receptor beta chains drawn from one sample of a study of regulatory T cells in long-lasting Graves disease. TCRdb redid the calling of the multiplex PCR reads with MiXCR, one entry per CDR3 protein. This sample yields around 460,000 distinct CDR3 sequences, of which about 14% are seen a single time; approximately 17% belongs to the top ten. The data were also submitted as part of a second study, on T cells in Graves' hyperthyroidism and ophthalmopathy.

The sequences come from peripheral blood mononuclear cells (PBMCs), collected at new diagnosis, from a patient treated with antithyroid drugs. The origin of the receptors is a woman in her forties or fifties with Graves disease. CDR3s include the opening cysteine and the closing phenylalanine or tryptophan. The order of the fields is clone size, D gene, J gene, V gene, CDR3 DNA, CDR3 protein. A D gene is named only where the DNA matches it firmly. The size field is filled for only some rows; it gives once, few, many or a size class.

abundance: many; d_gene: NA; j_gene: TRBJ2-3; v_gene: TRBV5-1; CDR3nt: TGCGCCAGCAGCTTGGGACTAACCCGATCTAGCACAGATACGCAGTATTTT; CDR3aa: CASSLGLTRSSTDTQYF
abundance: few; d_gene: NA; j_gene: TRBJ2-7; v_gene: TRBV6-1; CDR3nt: TGTGCCAGCAGCACTCGGTGGGACAACGGCTACGAGCAGTACTTC; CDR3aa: CASSTRWDNGYEQYF
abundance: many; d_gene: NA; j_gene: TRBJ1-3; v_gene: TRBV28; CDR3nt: TGTGCCAGCAGTCTCAACCAGGGATTGCGCGGCTCTGGAAACACCATATATTTT; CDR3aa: CASSLNQGLRGSGNTIYF
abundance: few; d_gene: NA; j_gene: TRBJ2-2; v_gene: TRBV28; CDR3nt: TGTGCCAGCAGTCTGAGGACAGCGAACACCGGGGAGCTGTTTTTT; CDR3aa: CASSLRTANTGELFF
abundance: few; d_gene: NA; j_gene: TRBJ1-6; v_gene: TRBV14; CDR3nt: TGTGCCAGCAGCCAAGGATATCTCTCCTATAATTCACCCCTCCACTTT; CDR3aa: CASSQGYLSYNSPLHF
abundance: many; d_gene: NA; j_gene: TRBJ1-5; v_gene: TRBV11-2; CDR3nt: TGTGCCAGCAGCTTAAGCCCAGGGAACAATCAGCCCCAGCATTTT; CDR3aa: CASSLSPGNNQPQHF
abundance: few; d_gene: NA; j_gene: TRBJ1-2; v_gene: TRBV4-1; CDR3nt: TGCGCCAGCAGCCAAGTGGGGCCCTACTATGACACTTATGGCTACACCTTC; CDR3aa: CASSQVGPYYDTYGYTF
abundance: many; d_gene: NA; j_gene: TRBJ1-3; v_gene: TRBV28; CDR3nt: TGTGCCAGCAGTTCGGATCCAACAGGGAATGGAAACACCATATATTTT; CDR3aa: CASSSDPTGNGNTIYF
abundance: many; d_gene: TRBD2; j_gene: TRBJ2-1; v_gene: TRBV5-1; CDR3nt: TGCGCCAGCAGCGCCCTTAGCGGGACGTTGTTGGGCAATGAGCAGTTCTTC; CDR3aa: CASSALSGTLLGNEQFF
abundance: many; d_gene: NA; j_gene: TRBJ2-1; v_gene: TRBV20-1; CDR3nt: TGCAGTGCTATTCAGGAGTTCTCCTACAATGAGCAGTTCTTC; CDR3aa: CSAIQEFSYNEQFF
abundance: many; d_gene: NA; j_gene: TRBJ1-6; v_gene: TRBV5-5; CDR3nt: TGTGCCAGCAGCTTGACCCGGGCCCAAAATTCACCCCTCCACTTT; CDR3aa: CASSLTRAQNSPLHF
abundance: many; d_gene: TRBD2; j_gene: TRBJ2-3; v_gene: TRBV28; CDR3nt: TGTGCCAGCAAGGGGCTAGCGGGAAGCACAGATACGCAGTATTTT; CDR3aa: CASKGLAGSTDTQYF
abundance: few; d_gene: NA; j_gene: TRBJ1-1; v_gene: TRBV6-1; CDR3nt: TGTGCCAGCAGGACAGGCTCGGGCACTGAAGCTTTCTTT; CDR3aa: CASRTGSGTEAFF
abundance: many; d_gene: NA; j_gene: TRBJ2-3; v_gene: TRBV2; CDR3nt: TGTGCCAGCAAGTCGGTCAGGGGCACAGATACGCAGTATTTT; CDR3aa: CASKSVRGTDTQYF
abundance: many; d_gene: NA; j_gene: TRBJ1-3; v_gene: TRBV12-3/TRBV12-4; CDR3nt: TGTGCCAGCAGTTTCGTTCTCACTGGAAACACCATATATTTT; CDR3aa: CASSFVLTGNTIYF
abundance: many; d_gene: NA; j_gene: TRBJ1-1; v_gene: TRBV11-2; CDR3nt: TGTGCCAGCAGCTTAAACAGTCCTGGGGGAGCTGGAGCTTTCTTT; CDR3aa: CASSLNSPGGAGAFF
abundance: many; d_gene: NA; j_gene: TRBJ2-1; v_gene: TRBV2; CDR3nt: TGTGCCTGCGACAGAAGCTCCTACAATGAGCAGTTCTTC; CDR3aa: CACDRSSYNEQFF
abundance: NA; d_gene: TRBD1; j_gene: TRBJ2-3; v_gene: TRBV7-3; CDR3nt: TGTGCCAGCAGCCACCGGGACAGTCCAGCAGATACGCAGTATTTT; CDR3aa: CASSHRDSPADTQYF
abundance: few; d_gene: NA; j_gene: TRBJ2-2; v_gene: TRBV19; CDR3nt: TGTGCCAGTATGCCGCGAACGAACACCGGGGAGCTGTTTTTT; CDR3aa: CASMPRTNTGELFF
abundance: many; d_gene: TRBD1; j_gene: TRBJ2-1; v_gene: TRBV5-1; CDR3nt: TGCGCCAGCAGCTTGACGACAGGGGGTCACAATGAGCAGTTCTTC; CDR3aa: CASSLTTGGHNEQFF
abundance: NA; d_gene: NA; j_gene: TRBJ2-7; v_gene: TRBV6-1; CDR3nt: TGTGCCAGCAGCACGGAGGACGTCCCCTTCTACGAGCAGTACTTC; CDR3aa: CASSTEDVPFYEQYF
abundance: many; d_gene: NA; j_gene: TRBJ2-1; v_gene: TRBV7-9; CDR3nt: TGTGCCAGCAGCTTAGTTCGGGGAGTGAAGAATGAGCAGTTCTTC; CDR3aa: CASSLVRGVKNEQFF
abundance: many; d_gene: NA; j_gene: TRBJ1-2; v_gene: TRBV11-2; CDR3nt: TGTGCCAGCAGGTCAACAGGGCCCTATGGCTACACCTTC; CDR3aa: CASRSTGPYGYTF
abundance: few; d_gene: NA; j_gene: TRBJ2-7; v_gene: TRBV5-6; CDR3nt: TGTGCCAGCAGCGCAGGACTGGGGTCCTACGAGCAGAACTTC; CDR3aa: CASSAGLGSYEQNF
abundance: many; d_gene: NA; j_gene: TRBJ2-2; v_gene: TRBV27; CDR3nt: TGTGCCAGCAGGATCCTCAGGGGTACTCACACCGGGGAGCTGTTTTTT; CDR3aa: CASRILRGTHTGELFF
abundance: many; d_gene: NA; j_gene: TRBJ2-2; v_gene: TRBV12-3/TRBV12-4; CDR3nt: TGTGCCAGCACCCCCAGGGGTGTCGCGAACACCGGGGAGCTGTTTTTT; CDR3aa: CASTPRGVANTGELFF
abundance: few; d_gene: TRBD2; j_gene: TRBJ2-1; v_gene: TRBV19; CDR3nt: TGTGCCAGTAGTATTGAAGCGGGAGGGCCGTATGAGCAGTTCTTC; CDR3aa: CASSIEAGGPYEQFF
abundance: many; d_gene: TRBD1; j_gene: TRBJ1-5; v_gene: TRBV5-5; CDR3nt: TGTGCCAGCAGCCCGAGGACAGGGGGCGATCAGCCCCAGCATTTT; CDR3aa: CASSPRTGGDQPQHF
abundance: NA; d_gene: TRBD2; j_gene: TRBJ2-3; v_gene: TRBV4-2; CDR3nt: TGTGCCAGCAGCCACGAGCGGGGGGGAAGCACAGATACGCAGTATTTT; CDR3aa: CASSHERGGSTDTQYF
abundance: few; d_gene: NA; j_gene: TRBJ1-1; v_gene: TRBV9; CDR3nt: TGTGCCAGCAGCACCCCAGGGGACACTGAAGCTTTCTTT; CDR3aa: CASSTPGDTEAFF
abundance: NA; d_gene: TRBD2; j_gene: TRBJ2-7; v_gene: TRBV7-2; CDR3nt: TGTGCCAGCAGCTTGGATACTAGCGTTAGCTCCTACGAGCAGTACTTC; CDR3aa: CASSLDTSVSSYEQYF
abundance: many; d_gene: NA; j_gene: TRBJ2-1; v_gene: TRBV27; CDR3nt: TGTGCCAGCAGTTTGGGTACAGGTCTCTACAATGAGCAGTTCTTC; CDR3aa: CASSLGTGLYNEQFF
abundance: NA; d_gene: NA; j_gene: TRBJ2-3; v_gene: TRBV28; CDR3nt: TGTGCCAGCACCCACGGCTTTTCCACGGGGACAGATACGCAGTATTTT; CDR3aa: CASTHGFSTGTDTQYF
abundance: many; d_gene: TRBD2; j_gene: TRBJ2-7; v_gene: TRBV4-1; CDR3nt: TGCGCCAGCAGCCAAGATGGGCTAGCGGGCTTCGCCGAGCAGTACTTC; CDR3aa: CASSQDGLAGFAEQYF
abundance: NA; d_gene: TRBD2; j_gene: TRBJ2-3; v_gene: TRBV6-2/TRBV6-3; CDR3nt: TGTGCCAGCAGTTACACGGGACTAGCGGAGCCTAGCACAGATACGCAGTATTTT; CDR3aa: CASSYTGLAEPSTDTQYF
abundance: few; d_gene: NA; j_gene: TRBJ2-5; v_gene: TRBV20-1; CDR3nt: TGCAGTGCTAGAGAGGTTGGTGAGACCCAGTACTTC; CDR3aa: CSAREVGETQYF
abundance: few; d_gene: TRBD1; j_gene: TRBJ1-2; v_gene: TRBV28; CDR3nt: TGTGCCAGCAACAAGGGACAGGCCTATGGCTACACCTTC; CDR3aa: CASNKGQAYGYTF
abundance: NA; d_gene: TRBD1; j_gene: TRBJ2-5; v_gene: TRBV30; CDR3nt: TGTGCCTGGAGTGTAGGGGAGGTGTGGACAGGGGGAAGGGAGACCCAGTACTTC; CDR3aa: CAWSVGEVWTGGRETQYF
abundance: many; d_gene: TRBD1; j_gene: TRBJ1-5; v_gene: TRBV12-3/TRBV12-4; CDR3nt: TGTGCCAGCAGACACGGACAGGGGTTCAATCAGCCCCAGCATTTT; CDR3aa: CASRHGQGFNQPQHF
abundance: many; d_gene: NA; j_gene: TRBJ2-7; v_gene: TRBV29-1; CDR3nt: TGCAGCGTGGGAGAACAGGCTCGAGAGCAGTACTTC; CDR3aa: CSVGEQAREQYF
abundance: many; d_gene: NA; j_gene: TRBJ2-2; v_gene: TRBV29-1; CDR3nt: TGCAGCGTTGCAGGGGCAAGCACCGGGGAGCTGTTTTTT; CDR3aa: CSVAGASTGELFF
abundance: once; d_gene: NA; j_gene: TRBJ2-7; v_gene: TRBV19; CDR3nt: TGTGCCAGTAGTATAGGATCGCCGGGCCCCTACGAGCAGTACTTC; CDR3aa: CASSIGSPGPYEQYF
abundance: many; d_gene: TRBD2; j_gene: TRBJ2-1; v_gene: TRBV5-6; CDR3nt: TGTGCCAGCAGCTGGGGGACTAGCGGGACCTACAATGAGCAGTTCTTC; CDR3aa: CASSWGTSGTYNEQFF
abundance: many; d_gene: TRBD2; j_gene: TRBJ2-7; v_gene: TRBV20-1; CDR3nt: TGCAGTGCTAGAGGGGAAGGTAGCGGGAGGCACTACGAGCAGTACTTC; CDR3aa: CSARGEGSGRHYEQYF
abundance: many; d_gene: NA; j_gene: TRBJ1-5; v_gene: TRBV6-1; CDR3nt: TGTGCCAGTGGAGTGGGGACCCAGCCCCAGCATTTT; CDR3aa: CASGVGTQPQHF
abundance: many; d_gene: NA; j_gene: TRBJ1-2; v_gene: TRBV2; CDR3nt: TGTGCCAGCAGTGAGACGTCCTATGGCTACACCTTC; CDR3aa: CASSETSYGYTF
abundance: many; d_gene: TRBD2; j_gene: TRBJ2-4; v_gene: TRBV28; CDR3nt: TGTGCCAGCACCCTAGCGGGAGGGCCTAAAAACATTCAGTACTTC; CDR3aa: CASTLAGGPKNIQYF
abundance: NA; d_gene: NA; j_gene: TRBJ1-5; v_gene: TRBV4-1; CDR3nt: TGCGCCAGCAGCCAAGAAGGTGCAGGGAATCAGCCCCAGCATTTT; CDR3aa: CASSQEGAGNQPQHF
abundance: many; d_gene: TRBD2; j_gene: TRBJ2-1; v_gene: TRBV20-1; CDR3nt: TGCAGTGCTAGAGTAGCGGGGCTTGAGCAGTTCTTC; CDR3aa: CSARVAGLEQFF
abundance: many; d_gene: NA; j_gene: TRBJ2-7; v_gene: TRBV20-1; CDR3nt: TGCAGTGCTAGAGATGGTGGGACCGAGCAGTACTTC; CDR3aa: CSARDGGTEQYF
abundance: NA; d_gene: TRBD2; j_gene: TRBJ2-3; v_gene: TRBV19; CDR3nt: TGTGCCAGTAGTATACGCTCGAAAGCGGGAGAGGCGGCAGATACGCAGTATTTT; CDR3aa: CASSIRSKAGEAADTQYF
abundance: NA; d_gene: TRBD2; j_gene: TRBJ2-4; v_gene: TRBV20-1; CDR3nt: TGCAGTGCTAGAAGGACTAGCGGGTCGGGAGGCGTTGGAAACATTCAGTACTTC; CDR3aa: CSARRTSGSGGVGNIQYF
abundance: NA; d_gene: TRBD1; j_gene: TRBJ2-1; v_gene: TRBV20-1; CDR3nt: TGCAGTGCTAGGCCGACAGGGCGAAATGAGCAGTTCTTC; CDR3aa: CSARPTGRNEQFF